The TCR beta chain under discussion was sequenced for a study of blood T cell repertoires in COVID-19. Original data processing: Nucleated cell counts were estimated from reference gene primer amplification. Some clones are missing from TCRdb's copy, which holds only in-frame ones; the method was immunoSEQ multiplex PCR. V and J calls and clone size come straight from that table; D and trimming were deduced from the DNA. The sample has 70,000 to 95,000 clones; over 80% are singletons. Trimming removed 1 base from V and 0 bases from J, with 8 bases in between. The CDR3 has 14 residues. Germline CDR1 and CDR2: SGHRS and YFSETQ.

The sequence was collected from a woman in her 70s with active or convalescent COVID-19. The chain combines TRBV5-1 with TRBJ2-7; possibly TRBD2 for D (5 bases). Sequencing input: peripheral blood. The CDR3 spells CASSLSGSSYEQYF. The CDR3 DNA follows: TGCGCCAGCAGCTTGAGCGGCAGCTCCTACGAGCAGTACTTC.